The rows below give T cell receptor beta chains drawn from one sample of a study of shared clonotypes between healthy human individuals. Here immunoSEQ multiplex PCR was the method, and the copy in TCRdb shows in-frame clones only, minus some. The sample has 2 million to 2.5 million clones; 80% to 95% are singletons. The sample taken for sequencing was naive CD4+ T cells from PBMCs. The receptors shown here come from a man between 18 and 29 years old in good health. Some clones in this sample may be carry-over from other donors' samples. Both conserved end residues are part of each CDR3. A D gene is named only where the DNA matches it firmly. Expanded clones are given a class, and other clones once, few, many or no size at all.

TRBJ1-4	TRBV28	TRBD1	-	CASSLFRNRGLIPEKLFF	TGTGCCAGCAGTTTATTCAGGAACAGGGGCCTGATACCTGAAAAACTGTTTTTT
TRBJ1-1	TRBV27	-	-	CASSLWGRTEAFF	TGTGCCAGCAGTTTATGGGGTAGAACTGAAGCTTTCTTT
TRBJ1-5	TRBV28	-	-	CATHPPGYVQPQHF	TGTGCCACCCATCCCCCAGGGTACGTTCAGCCCCAGCATTTT
TRBJ1-3	TRBV5-1	-	-	CASSSSGSAGNTIYF	TGCGCCAGCAGCTCATCAGGGTCGGCTGGAAACACCATATATTTT
TRBJ2-3	TRBV11-3	TRBD1	-	CASSPNGQGGDTQYF	TGTGCCAGCAGCCCCAACGGACAGGGTGGGGATACGCAGTATTTT
TRBJ2-7	TRBV5-1	TRBD2	-	CASSSALGLAGAYEQYF	TGCGCCAGCAGCTCCGCCCTTGGACTAGCGGGAGCCTACGAGCAGTACTTC
TRBJ2-1	TRBV29-1	-	-	CSVKDPGGEQFF	TGCAGCGTGAAAGACCCTGGCGGTGAGCAGTTCTTC
TRBJ2-7	TRBV18	-	-	CASSPPGGASYEQYF	TGTGCCAGCTCACCACCCGGCGGAGCTTCCTACGAGCAGTACTTC
TRBJ2-5	TRBV5-1	-	-	CASSLGFGQETQYF	TGCGCCAGCAGCTTGGGGTTTGGGCAAGAGACCCAGTACTTC
TRBJ1-4	TRBV4-1	-	-	CASTLSPGVVAEKLFF	TGCGCCAGCACCCTATCCCCCGGGGTGGTCGCGGAAAAACTGTTTTTT
TRBJ2-5	TRBV6-5	TRBD2	-	CASRGLAGLETQYF	TGTGCCAGCAGAGGACTAGCGGGTTTGGAGACCCAGTACTTC
TRBJ2-3	TRBV29-1	-	once	CSVAGQRAPTDTQYF	TGCAGCGTCGCAGGACAGAGGGCTCCCACAGATACGCAGTATTTT
TRBJ1-1	TRBV30	-	few	CAWSVRLLSEAFF	TGTGCCTGGAGTGTACGATTGTTGAGTGAAGCTTTCTTT
TRBJ2-2	TRBV6-6	-	-	CASMRGSNTGELFF	TGTGCCAGCATGCGTGGGTCGAACACCGGGGAGCTGTTTTTT
TRBJ2-3	TRBV9	-	-	CASSVFSIADTQYF	TGTGCCAGCAGCGTATTTAGTATAGCAGATACGCAGTATTTT
TRBJ2-1	TRBV11-2	-	-	CASSLVVKLSYNEQFF	TGTGCCAGCAGCTTAGTCGTGAAGCTCAGCTACAATGAGCAGTTCTTC